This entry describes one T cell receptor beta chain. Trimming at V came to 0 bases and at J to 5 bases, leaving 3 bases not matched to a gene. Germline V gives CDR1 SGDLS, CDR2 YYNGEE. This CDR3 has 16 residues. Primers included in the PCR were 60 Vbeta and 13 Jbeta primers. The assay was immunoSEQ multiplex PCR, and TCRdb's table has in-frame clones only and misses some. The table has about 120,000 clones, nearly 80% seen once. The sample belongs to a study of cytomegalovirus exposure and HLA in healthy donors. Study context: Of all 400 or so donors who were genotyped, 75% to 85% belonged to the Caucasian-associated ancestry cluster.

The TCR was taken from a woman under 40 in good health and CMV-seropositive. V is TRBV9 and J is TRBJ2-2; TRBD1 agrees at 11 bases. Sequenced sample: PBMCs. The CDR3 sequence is CASSVVGTGGTGELFF. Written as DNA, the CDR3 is TGTGCCAGCAGCGTAGTTGGGACAGGGGGGACCGGGGAGCTGTTTTTT.